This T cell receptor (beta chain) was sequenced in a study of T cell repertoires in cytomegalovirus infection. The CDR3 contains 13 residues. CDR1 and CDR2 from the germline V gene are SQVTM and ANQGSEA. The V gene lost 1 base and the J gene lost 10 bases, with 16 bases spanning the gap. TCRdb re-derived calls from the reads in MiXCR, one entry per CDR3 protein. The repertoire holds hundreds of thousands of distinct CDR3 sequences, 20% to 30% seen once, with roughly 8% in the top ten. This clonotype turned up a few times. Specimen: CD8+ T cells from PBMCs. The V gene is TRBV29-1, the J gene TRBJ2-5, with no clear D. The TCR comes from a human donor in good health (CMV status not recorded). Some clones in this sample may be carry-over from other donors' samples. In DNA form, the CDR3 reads TGCAGCGTTGAAGGGGCACGCTTGACGGACCAGTACTTC. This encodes CSVEGARLTDQYF.